Listed below are T cell receptor beta chains from one sample, sequenced in a study of cytotoxic CD8 clonotypes in ibrutinib-treated CLL. Some clones are missing from TCRdb's copy, which holds only in-frame ones; the method was immunoSEQ multiplex PCR. The table lists approximately 210,000 clones, around 72% of them singletons. The sample was PBMCs, taken after 24 months of ibrutinib treatment. The receptors were sampled from a human donor with chronic lymphocytic leukemia. CDR3s include the opening cysteine and the closing phenylalanine or tryptophan. Each record gives: J gene, CDR3 length, clone size, D gene, V gene, CDR3 protein, CDR3 DNA. A D gene is named only where the DNA matches it firmly. Expanded clones get a size class; other rows say once, few or many, or leave the size out.

TRBJ2-1,13,-,-,TRBV30,CAWSYRPGNEQFF,TGTGCCTGGAGTTATAGGCCAGGGAATGAGCAGTTCTTC
TRBJ2-3,16,medium-sized,-,TRBV7-2,CASSPSTTGITDTQYF,TGTGCCAGCAGCCCTTCCACAACGGGGATCACAGATACGCAGTATTTT
TRBJ2-5,14,-,-,TRBV5-1,CASSLGAVQETQYF,TGCGCCAGCAGCTTGGGGGCAGTACAAGAGACCCAGTACTTC
TRBJ2-5,15,-,-,TRBV6-5,CASSPWDGNLETQYF,TGTGCCAGCAGTCCCTGGGACGGCAATTTGGAGACCCAGTACTTC
TRBJ2-7,12,few,-,TRBV5-1,CASSLSQYEQYF,TGCGCCAGCAGCTTGAGTCAGTACGAGCAGTACTTC
TRBJ1-2,14,-,-,TRBV28,CASSLDGRLYGYTF,TGTGCCAGCAGTTTAGATGGGCGGCTCTATGGCTACACCTTC
TRBJ2-1,14,-,-,TRBV29-1,CSVGVIPGYNEQFF,TGCAGCGTTGGGGTCATCCCAGGGTACAATGAGCAGTTCTTC
TRBJ1-1,15,-,-,TRBV5-1,CASSLEGRDDTEAFF,TGCGCCAGCAGCTTGGAGGGCAGGGATGACACTGAAGCTTTCTTT
TRBJ2-2,15,-,TRBD2,TRBV9,CASSPSAGVPGELFF,TGTGCCAGCAGCCCCTCGGCGGGAGTTCCCGGGGAGCTGTTTTTT
TRBJ2-5,15,few,TRBD2,TRBV7-7,CASSLGEGRGETQYF,TGTGCTAGCAGCTTGGGGGAGGGCCGGGGAGAGACCCAGTACTTC
TRBJ2-3,18,once,TRBD2,TRBV25-1,CASSGTSGSYMGTDTQYF,TGTGCCAGCAGTGGGACTAGCGGGAGCTATATGGGCACAGATACGCAGTATTTT
TRBJ1-1,14,-,TRBD1,TRBV5-1,CASSLEGAQTEAFF,TGCGCCAGCAGCTTGGAGGGGGCGCAGACTGAAGCTTTCTTT
TRBJ2-2,16,-,TRBD2,TRBV5-6,CASTWSPGRDTGELFF,TGTGCCAGCACTTGGTCCCCCGGGAGGGACACCGGGGAGCTGTTTTTT
TRBJ2-7,14,-,TRBD1,TRBV27,CASSNRDRAYEQYF,TGTGCCAGCAGTAACCGGGACAGGGCCTACGAGCAGTACTTC
TRBJ1-2,15,few,-,TRBV28,CASSSRFRNYDGYTF,TGTGCCAGCAGTTCCAGATTCCGGAACTACGATGGCTACACCTTC
TRBJ2-7,12,-,-,TRBV4-2,CASSSRGYEQYF,TGTGCCAGCAGCAGCCGGGGCTACGAGCAGTACTTC
TRBJ1-5,13,few,-,TRBV5-6,CASSSTQNQPQHF,TGTGCCAGCAGCTCGACCCAAAATCAGCCCCAGCATTTT
TRBJ2-3,15,-,-,TRBV6-5,CASSYALGFTNTQYF,TGTGCCAGCAGTTACGCACTAGGGTTCACGAATACGCAGTATTTT
TRBJ2-7,18,-,TRBD2,TRBV7-8,CASSLLLAGWGESYEQYF,TGTGCCAGCAGCTTGCTACTAGCGGGATGGGGGGAGTCCTACGAGCAGTACTTC
TRBJ2-1,17,-,TRBD2,TRBV5-1,CASSLRTSGRSYNEQFF,TGCGCCAGCAGCTTACGGACTAGCGGGAGGTCCTACAATGAGCAGTTCTTC
TRBJ2-2,16,-,TRBD2,TRBV19,CASVSPSGRNTGELFF,TGTGCGAGCGTATCCCCTAGCGGGAGAAACACCGGGGAGCTGTTTTTT
TRBJ2-3,16,-,TRBD1,TRBV25-1,CASSQTGGVLTDTQYF,TGTGCCAGCAGCCAAACAGGGGGCGTACTCACAGATACGCAGTATTTT
TRBJ2-7,12,-,-,TRBV30,CAWSVTSYEQYF,TGTGCCTGGAGTGTAACTTCGTACGAGCAGTACTTC
TRBJ2-5,14,once,-,TRBV13,CASSLGGGSETQYF,TGTGCCAGCAGCTTAGGAGGGGGGTCGGAGACCCAGTACTTC
TRBJ1-2,16,once,-,TRBV9,CASSVGQGPSNYGYTF,TGTGCCAGCAGCGTGGGGCAGGGGCCCTCTAACTATGGCTACACCTTC